A single TCR beta chain is shown here with its context. It lacks a known antigen. No clone much larger than this one lies a single base away; base qualities are absent. This entry is derived from a study of Ad26.COV2.S vaccination and SARS-CoV-2 variants (dated by TCRdb to the early 2020s). Notes on the research overall: Sequencing of the TCRbeta repertoire served to evaluate the specificity and breadth of SARS-CoV-2-reactive T cell receptors following Ad26.COV2.S vaccination. The TCR-sequenced set comprised around 32 samples: around 20 Ad26.COV2.S vaccine recipients, 5 placebo recipients and 8 SARS-CoV-2 convalescent individuals.

TCRbeta CDR3 regions were sequenced with the immunoSEQ Assay. After extraction, genomic DNA underwent amplification by bias-controlled multiplex PCR, followed by high-throughput sequencing. The study's own analysis went as follows. Collapsing and filtering of sequences were performed to quantify the absolute abundance of each unique TCRbeta CDR3 region. Usable DNA was measured by amplifying reference genes present in all nucleated cells, and TCRbeta template counts were normalized to that usable DNA to estimate T cell fraction. Repertoire TCRs were annotated as SARS-CoV-2-specific by exact matching of V gene, CDR3 amino acid sequence and J gene to a known reactive TCR set. The reference SARS-CoV-2 TCR set was derived from MIRA and filtered for enrichment in COVID-19-positive ImmuneCODE repertoires, a step that removed public or cross-reactive TCRs. Based on the MIRA antigens, annotated TCRs were further analysed at the level of specific ORF or position within ORF. Depth was the summed frequency of annotated unique rearrangements, while breadth was defined as annotated unique rearrangements over total unique productive rearrangements. Two-sided Wilcoxon rank-sum tests were applied when comparing TCR breadth between groups. Drawn from immuneACCESS, this table holds only the in-frame rearrangements with V and J called that TCRdb kept. Clones are partly lost; checked studies trace under half to an unresolved V gene and leave the rest unexplained. V and J calls and clone size follow that table, whereas D and trimming were derived from the DNA. Recorded for this sample are 85,000 to 95,000 clones; roughly 84% of them occurred a single time. The ten largest clones capture approximately 15% of the sample.

V lost 2 bases and J lost 0 bases; the stretch between them is 11 bases long. CDR1 and CDR2 (LGHNA, YSLEER) derive from the germline V gene. There are 15 amino acids in the CDR3, from cysteine to phenylalanine inclusive. The sequence is cut down to CDR3 DNA, 45 bases in frame from base 1. What the time point label conveys for this sample: individuals recovered from natural SARS-CoV-2 infection. Summary of the overall study and its limitations: The authors noted that total T cell responses may have been underestimated by the TCR breadth and depth analyses. After vaccination, substantial breadth of spike-specific CD8+ and CD4+ T cell responses was reported. Vaccine and placebo recipients had similar non-spike TCR breadth, a finding consistent with the vaccine containing only spike. Ad26.COV2.S recipients had higher spike-specific TCR breadth than placebo recipients (P = 0.0014).

The TCR was taken from a human donor who had recovered from COVID-19. The rearranged chain carries TRBV4-3 and TRBJ2-7, with a weak D call of TRBD2 (5 bases match). Sample: peripheral blood, taken after recovery from COVID-19. Here the CDR3 is given as CASSQHLGGSYEQYF. The nucleotide sequence is TGCGCCAGCAGCCAACACCTTGGAGGCTCCTACGAGCAGTACTTC.